The rows below give T cell receptor beta chains drawn from one sample of a study of blood T cell repertoires in COVID-19. The method was immunoSEQ multiplex PCR; TCRdb's version includes in-frame clones alone and lacks a portion of them. This sample has around 60,000 clones; 83% occur once, and the top ten carry roughly 10%. The specimen sequenced was peripheral blood. The receptors shown here come from a man between 50 and 59 years old with COVID-19, enrolled during active disease. Both conserved end residues are part of each CDR3. D genes are given only for firm matches. Part of the rows lack a size; the others show once, few, many or a class for expanded clones.

j_gene | d_gene | abundance | v_gene | CDR3aa | CDR3nt
TRBJ2-1 | TRBD2 | once | TRBV10-3 | CAITPGLAGASGNEQFF | TGTGCCATCACCCCGGGACTAGCGGGGGCCTCGGGGAATGAGCAGTTCTTC
TRBJ1-2 | . | . | TRBV10-3 | CAISRSGGYGYTF | TGTGCCATCAGCCGGAGCGGGGGCTATGGCTACACCTTC
TRBJ1-6 | . | . | TRBV6-2/TRBV6-3 | CASSSRGGISPLHF | TGTGCCAGCAGTTCTAGAGGTGGAATATCACCCCTCCACTTT
TRBJ2-2 | . | . | TRBV28 | CASSKLGGTGELFF | TGTGCCAGCAGCAAACTAGGCGGCACCGGGGAGCTGTTTTTT
TRBJ2-7 | . | . | TRBV3-1/TRBV3-2 | CASSPQMGRPGYEQYF | TGTGCCAGCAGCCCACAGATGGGCAGGCCTGGCTACGAGCAGTACTTC
TRBJ2-1 | TRBD2 | . | TRBV3-1/TRBV3-2 | CASRSGLAGGYEQFF | TGTGCCAGCAGGAGCGGACTAGCGGGAGGGTATGAGCAGTTCTTC
TRBJ1-1 | . | . | TRBV5-1 | CASTSGLGTEAFF | TGCGCCAGCACCTCGGGTCTCGGGACTGAAGCTTTCTTT
TRBJ1-2 | . | . | TRBV11-2 | CASSSTDGGRGGYTF | TGTGCCAGCAGCTCGACAGACGGGGGGAGGGGTGGCTACACCTTC
TRBJ2-2 | . | . | TRBV27 | CASRYGAPLANTGELFF | TGTGCCAGCAGGTATGGGGCGCCGCTTGCGAACACCGGGGAGCTGTTTTTT
TRBJ2-1 | TRBD2 | . | TRBV6-4 | CASSDKLAGGLYNEQFF | TGTGCCAGCAGTGACAAGCTAGCGGGAGGCCTCTACAATGAGCAGTTCTTC
TRBJ1-1 | . | . | TRBV6-1 | CASSESLAYTEAFF | TGTGCCAGCAGTGAATCGCTGGCTTACACTGAAGCTTTCTTT
TRBJ2-1 | TRBD2 | . | TRBV7-2 | CASSISGISYNEQFF | TGTGCCAGCAGCATAAGCGGGATCTCCTACAATGAGCAGTTCTTC
TRBJ2-2 | TRBD2 | . | TRBV10-2 | CASSLGVAGVGTGELFF | TGCGCCAGCTCACTAGGGGTAGCGGGAGTAGGAACCGGGGAGCTGTTTTTT
TRBJ1-2 | TRBD1 | . | TRBV29-1 | CSGKTGAGYTF | TGCAGCGGTAAAACAGGGGCTGGCTACACCTTC
TRBJ2-1 | TRBD2 | . | TRBV5-1 | CASSPGLAGDNEQFF | TGCGCCAGCAGCCCGGGACTAGCGGGAGACAATGAGCAGTTCTTC
TRBJ2-1 | . | once | TRBV6-5 | CASRPGLARYEQFF | TGTGCCAGCAGGCCGGGGTTAGCACGGTATGAGCAGTTCTTC
TRBJ1-1 | . | . | TRBV12-1 | CASTRVYRDNQNTEAFF | TGTGCCAGCACGAGGGTTTACCGGGACAACCAGAACACTGAAGCTTTCTTT
TRBJ2-7 | . | . | TRBV2 | CASQIQLSSYEQYF | TGTGCCAGCCAGATACAGTTAAGCTCCTACGAGCAGTACTTC
TRBJ2-7 | . | . | TRBV10-2 | CASSAQGYEQYF | TGCGCCAGCAGTGCTCAGGGGTACGAGCAGTACTTC
TRBJ2-7 | . | . | TRBV27 | CASSRVFSYEQYF | TGTGCCAGCAGTCGGGTGTTCTCCTACGAGCAGTACTTC
TRBJ2-5 | TRBD1 | . | TRBV2 | CASSKGQQETQYF | TGTGCCAGCAGCAAGGGACAGCAAGAGACCCAGTACTTC
TRBJ1-1 | . | medium-sized | TRBV6-2/TRBV6-3 | CASSYVRVGTEAFF | TGTGCCAGCAGTTACGTTCGGGTTGGTACTGAAGCTTTCTTT
TRBJ2-7 | . | . | TRBV28 | CASTLGGGLRRPYEQYF | TGTGCCAGCACCCTTGGGGGGGGGCTTCGTCGGCCCTACGAGCAGTACTTC
TRBJ2-3 | TRBD1 | . | TRBV18 | CASSRQGNTDTQYF | TGTGCCAGCTCACGACAGGGTAACACAGATACGCAGTATTTT
TRBJ1-5 | . | . | TRBV21-1 | CAINPRRLRLNQPQHF | TGTGCCATCAACCCGAGGCGGCTTCGGCTTAATCAGCCCCAGCATTTT
TRBJ2-7 | . | few | TRBV11-2 | CASSFTIFEQYF | TGTGCCAGCAGCTTTACTATCTTCGAGCAGTACTTC
TRBJ1-3 | TRBD1 | . | TRBV13 | CASSLGQGAFFGNTIYF | TGTGCCAGCAGCTTAGGGCAGGGGGCGTTCTTTGGAAACACCATATATTTT
TRBJ2-7 | TRBD2 | . | TRBV7-3 | CASSLGGLAYEQYF | TGTGCCAGCAGCTTAGGGGGACTAGCCTACGAGCAGTACTTC
TRBJ2-3 | TRBD2 | . | TRBV7-8 | CASSTGLAGRDTQYF | TGTGCCAGCAGCACCGGACTAGCGGGGAGGGATACGCAGTATTTT
TRBJ1-1 | . | . | TRBV6-6 | CASTTANTEAFF | TGTGCCAGCACGACAGCTAACACTGAAGCTTTCTTT
TRBJ2-5 | TRBD1 | . | TRBV6-5 | CASSYGTGLGQETQYF | TGTGCCAGCAGTTATGGGACAGGGCTCGGGCAAGAGACCCAGTACTTC
TRBJ2-1 | . | . | TRBV11-3 | CASSFYAPGTQSSYNEQFF | TGTGCCAGCAGCTTTTACGCACCCGGGACACAGAGCTCCTACAATGAGCAGTTCTTC
TRBJ2-5 | . | . | TRBV6-6 | CASSYGRRQETQYF | TGTGCCAGCAGTTACGGTAGGAGACAAGAGACCCAGTACTTC
TRBJ2-1 | TRBD2 | . | TRBV27 | CASSASGTYNEQFF | TGTGCCAGCAGTGCTAGCGGGACCTACAATGAGCAGTTCTTC
TRBJ1-5 | TRBD1 | . | TRBV6-2/TRBV6-3 | CASSPLGTANQPQHF | TGTGCCAGCAGTCCCCTTGGGACAGCAAATCAGCCCCAGCATTTT
TRBJ2-7 | TRBD1 | medium-sized | TRBV25-1 | CASSEVGQGPYEQYF | TGTGCCAGCAGTGAAGTAGGACAGGGTCCCTACGAGCAGTACTTC
TRBJ1-6 | TRBD1 | . | TRBV4-1 | CASSPTGLGSPLHF | TGCGCCAGCAGCCCGACAGGGCTCGGCTCACCCCTCCACTTT
TRBJ1-1 | . | . | TRBV5-6 | CASSRRSGRGAFF | TGTGCCAGCAGCCGCCGGTCTGGCAGGGGAGCTTTCTTT
TRBJ2-3 | TRBD2 | . | TRBV5-5 | CASSLLGLAGTSSTDTQYF | TGTGCCAGCAGCTTACTCGGACTAGCGGGAACTAGTAGCACAGATACGCAGTATTTT
TRBJ1-2 | TRBD1 | few | TRBV5-1 | CASSSGQGIGGYTF | TGCGCCAGCAGCTCGGGACAGGGAATCGGTGGCTACACCTTC
TRBJ1-5 | TRBD1 | . | TRBV23-1 | CASSPNRGQPQHF | TGCGCCAGCAGTCCAAACAGGGGACAGCCCCAGCATTTT
TRBJ2-1 | TRBD2 | . | TRBV10-3 | CAIGGGRGEQFF | TGTGCCATCGGCGGGGGGCGGGGTGAGCAGTTCTTC